This TCR beta chain was sequenced in a study of HIV-infected children after antiretroviral therapy interruption. The wider study: Four children interrupted treatment; four stayed on continuous treatment. Interruption-arm sampling covered weeks 0, 12, interruption end (24 or 48), and about 3 years post-study. Children's median ages were around 9.5 years and 8 years by group. Findings and caveats of the study: Minor non-naive CD45RA+ populations, like EMRA or stem memory, might contaminate naive sorts.

The treatment denotes: PENTA 11 planned treatment interruption arm or continuous ART arm. RNA-based 3' RACE libraries used unique molecular identifiers. TCRdb reprocessed the 3' RACE reads via MiXCR and lists one record per CDR3 protein. The sample lists about 40,000 distinct CDR3 sequences, under 8% occurring once. This clonotype was recorded at least ten times. Its antigen is still unknown. Sequences were derived from CD45RA+ CD4+ T cells from PBMCs, pooled from several time points, sampled from a donor given antiretroviral therapy, either interrupted or continuous. Subset defined: naive CD4+ CD45RA+ CD45RO- T cells. The source is a pool of human donors with HIV.

CDR3 bases: TGTGCCAGCAGTTACCAGGCTACAACCTACGAGCAGTACTTC. This encodes CASSYQATTYEQYF. The rearrangement joins TRBV6-2 or TRBV6-3 to TRBJ2-7; D not resolved. This CDR3 comprises 14 residues. Trimming left V 2 bases short and J 2 bases short, with 10 bases between. Looked up from germline, CDR1 is MNHEY and CDR2 is SVGEGT.